The 7 T cell receptor beta chains below come from one sample, sequenced in a study of cytomegalovirus exposure and HLA in healthy donors. The PCR employed 60 Vbeta primers together with 13 Jbeta primers. Sequencing used immunoSEQ multiplex PCR; TCRdb keeps in-frame clones, though not all of them. The top ten clones hold roughly 25% of a sample with 70,000 to 100,000 clones, around 80% of them seen once. Sequences were obtained from PBMCs. Receptors were obtained from a woman in her forties or fifties in good health and CMV-seropositive.

This clone was picked up a small number of times. The chain is built from TRBV10-2 and TRBJ1-1; 11 bases align to TRBD1. V was clipped by 4 bases and J by 2 bases; unmatched bases: 3. Germline CDR1 is WSHSY and CDR2 is SAAADI. This CDR3 contains 15 residues. The CDR3 DNA reads TGCGCCAGCAGTGGGGGACAGGGGGTAAACACTGAAGCTTTCTTT. This gives the protein CASSGGQGVNTEAFF.

The genes are TRBV27 and TRBJ2-7, with 7 bases fitting TRBD1. This CDR3 has 13 residues. With V trimmed by 6 bases and J by 3 bases, 5 bases remained unmatched. Germline V gene lookup returns CDR1 MNHEY and CDR2 SMNVEV (reference sequence). CDR3 sequence (DNA): TGTGCCAGCAGACCGACAGGGCGCTACGAGCAGTACTTC. This encodes CASRPTGRYEQYF.

This clone was seen more than once but under ten times. This rearrangement joins TRBV4-1 to TRBJ1-1, with TRBD1 matching 7 bases. Germline CDR1 reads MGHRA; CDR2 reads YSYEKL. The CDR3 covers 18 residues. V was pared by 2 bases and J by 1 base, with 13 bases of the junction left unmatched. Here the CDR3 reads CASSQPGTQGGRNTEAFF. CDR3 coding DNA: TGCGCCAGCAGCCAACCCGGGACCCAGGGGGGCAGGAACACTGAAGCTTTCTTT.

The rearrangement joins TRBV6-4 to TRBJ2-3, with D possibly TRBD2 on 5 matching bases. The V gene lost 4 bases and the J gene lost 0 bases, with 5 bases spanning the gap. CDR3 length: 13 amino acids. The germline V gene has CDR1 MRHNA and CDR2 SNTAGT. CDR3 bases: TGTGCCAGCAGTGGCGGGAGCACAGATACGCAGTATTTT. Its protein product is CASSGGSTDTQYF.

The V gene is TRBV7-3, the J gene TRBJ2-3, with D unresolved. The ends were cut back, 5 bases at V and 2 bases at J, with 11 bases in the middle. In germline, CDR1 is SGHTA, CDR2 FQGTGA. CDR3 size: 14 residues. The CDR3 region is CASSRRHNTDTQYF. As DNA, the CDR3 is TGTGCCAGCAGCCGAAGACACAACACAGATACGCAGTATTTT.

The chain links TRBV6-5 to TRBJ1-4, with D possibly TRBD1 on 5 matching bases. The germline CDR1 and CDR2 sequences are MNHEY and SVGAGI. The CDR3 contains 14 residues. Trimming shortened V by 8 bases and J by 4 bases, and 14 bases separated the two germline ends. The CDR3 DNA follows: TGTGCCAGCGCCAAACAGGAACGTAATGAAAAACTGTTTTTT. Translating gives CASAKQERNEKLFF.

This chain's CDR3 is CASSSPASGRNEQFF. The CDR3 DNA follows: TGTGCCAGCAGCTCTCCAGCTAGCGGGAGGAATGAGCAGTTCTTC. The V gene is TRBV5-4, the J gene TRBJ2-1; TRBD2 matches at 11 bases. V lost 3 bases, J lost 7 bases, and 6 bases stayed unmatched. This CDR3 is 15 amino acids long. Germline V gene sequence: CDR1 SGHNT, CDR2 YYREEE (reference sequence).